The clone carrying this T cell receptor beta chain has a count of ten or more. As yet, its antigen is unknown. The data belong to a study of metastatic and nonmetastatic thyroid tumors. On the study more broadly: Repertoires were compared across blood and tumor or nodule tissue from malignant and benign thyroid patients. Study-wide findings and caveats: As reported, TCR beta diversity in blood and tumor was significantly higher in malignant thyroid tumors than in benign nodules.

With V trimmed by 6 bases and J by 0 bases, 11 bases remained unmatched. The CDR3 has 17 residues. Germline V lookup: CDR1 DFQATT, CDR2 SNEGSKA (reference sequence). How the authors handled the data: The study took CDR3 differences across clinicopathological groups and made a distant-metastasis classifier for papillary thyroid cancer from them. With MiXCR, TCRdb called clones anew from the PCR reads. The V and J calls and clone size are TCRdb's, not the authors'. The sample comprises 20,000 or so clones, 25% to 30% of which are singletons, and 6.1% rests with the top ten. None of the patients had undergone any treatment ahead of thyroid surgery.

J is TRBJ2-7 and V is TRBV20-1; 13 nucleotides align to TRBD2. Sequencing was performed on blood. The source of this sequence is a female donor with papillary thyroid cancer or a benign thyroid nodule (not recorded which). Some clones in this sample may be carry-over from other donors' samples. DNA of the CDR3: TGCAGTGCCCCACCTGGGACTAGCGGGGCAAGCTCCTACGAGCAGTACTTC. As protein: CSAPPGTSGASSYEQYF.